These 8 T cell receptor beta chains share one sample of origin, sequenced in a study of beta chain features in type 1 diabetes. The study reverse transcribed the entire isolated RNA, so it sequenced expressed TCRB transcripts. Clones were read by immunoSEQ multiplex PCR, and TCRdb kept only the in-frame ones, dropping some. The table lists 150,000 to 190,000 clones, about 7.3% of them singletons. Sequenced: central memory CD4+ T cells from blood. The receptors here all came from a man aged 18 to 30 in good health.

This clone is labeled medium-sized. V usage is TRBV15 and J usage is TRBJ2-1; TRBD2 matches at 13 bases. CDR1 and CDR2 (germline): LNHNV, YYDKDF (reference sequence). Trimming took 0 bases from V and 7 from J; bases not matched to a gene: 9. The CDR3 runs 18 residues. CDR3 in amino acids: CATSRDPPGLAGRNEQFF. CDR3 bases: TGTGCCACCAGCAGAGACCCCCCGGGACTAGCGGGACGGAATGAGCAGTTCTTC.

The gene calls are TRBV7-9 and TRBJ2-1; 12 bases fit TRBD2. With V trimmed by 7 bases and J by 6 bases, 10 bases remained unmatched. CDR1 is SEHNR and CDR2 is FQNEAQ in the germline V gene (reference sequence). This CDR3 comprises 16 residues. Here the CDR3 reads CASTSLAGGRGNEQFF. The CDR3 DNA follows: TGTGCCAGCACTTCACTAGCGGGAGGCCGGGGCAATGAGCAGTTCTTC.

In this sample, this clone turned up a few times. V and J are TRBV9 and TRBJ2-1, with TRBD2 matching over 8 bases. The CDR3 loop spans 14 amino acids. The germline V gene has CDR1 SGDLS and CDR2 YYNGEE. V lost 0 bases and J lost 7; bases outside the gene matches: 3. Here the CDR3 DNA reads TGTGCCAGCAGCGTAGAGGGCGGGAGGAATGAGCAGTTCTTC. Translated, it gives CASSVEGGRNEQFF.

This chain uses TRBV9 with TRBJ2-2; maybe TRBD1 (5 bases). Trimming cost V 4 bases and J 2 bases, with 9 bases left between them. CDR1 is SGDLS and CDR2 is YYNGEE in the germline V gene. The CDR3 loop spans 14 amino acids. CDR3 sequence: CASSSDTNTGELFF. The CDR3 coding sequence is TGTGCCAGCAGCTCGGACACTAACACCGGGGAGCTGTTTTTT.

This clone appeared many times. This chain connects TRBV6-6 to TRBJ2-1; tentatively, D is TRBD2 (5 bases). The CDR3 is 15 residues long. V shed 0 bases and J shed 9 bases, with 15 bases lying between them. In germline, CDR1 is MNHNY, CDR2 SVGAGI (reference sequence). The CDR3 loop reads CASSYSRGLGSEQFF. CDR3 sequence (DNA): TGTGCCAGCAGTTACTCTAGAGGGTTGGGGAGTGAGCAGTTCTTC.

This clone was observed a handful of times. This sequence joins TRBV5-6 and TRBJ1-5; perhaps TRBD1 as D (6 bases). CDR1 and CDR2 from the germline V gene are SGHDT and YYEEEE. CDR3 length equals 15 residues. Trimming stripped 1 base from V and 7 bases from J, with 15 bases between. As DNA, the CDR3 is TGTGCCAGCAGCTTGCAGGGGCCCCGTGGGCAGCCCCAGCATTTT. Protein product: CASSLQGPRGQPQHF.

A few counts support this clone. The V and J genes are TRBV27 and TRBJ2-5; maybe TRBD2 (6 bases). Trimming stripped 2 bases from V and 5 bases from J, with 9 bases between. The CDR3 consists of 13 residues. Germline V gene sequence: CDR1 MNHEY, CDR2 SMNVEV (reference sequence). As DNA, the CDR3 is TGTGCCAGCAGTTTAGGAGGGTGGGAGACCCAGTACTTC. Residues: CASSLGGWETQYF.

In this sample, this clone turned up a few times. The chain links TRBV4-3 to TRBJ2-5; 8 bases agree with TRBD2. Trimming at V came to 0 bases and at J to 2 bases, leaving 5 bases not matched to a gene. The CDR3 consists of 16 residues. Germline CDR1 and CDR2: LGHNA and YSLEER. The CDR3 DNA sequence: TGCGCCAGCAGCCAAGAATGGGCTAGCGGGCAAGAGACCCAGTACTTC. It specifies CASSQEWASGQETQYF.